One and the same sample provided the 9 T cell receptor beta chains below, sequenced in a study of human T cells and chemical hapten exposure. Via MiXCR, TCRdb re-called the 5' RACE reads, giving one row per CDR3 protein. The profile shows about 81,000 distinct CDR3 sequences, less than 9.5% of them singletons. Someone pulled total RNA out of unfractionated whole blood. These receptors originate from a male donor in good health.

This chain connects TRBV7-2 to TRBJ2-1; a weak D match, TRBD1 (8 bases). The CDR3 covers 16 residues. Germline V gene data show CDR1 as SGHTA and CDR2 as FQGNSA. Trimming left V 0 bases short and J 6 bases short, with 15 bases between. DNA for the CDR3: TGTGCCAGCAGCTTAGCGGTGGGGGGGACAGGCAATGAGCAGTTCTTC. Its translation: CASSLAVGGTGNEQFF.

This clonotype was seen repeatedly, ten times or more. The chain recombines TRBV7-3 with TRBJ1-1; D is possibly TRBD1 (5 bases). Trimming took 0 bases from V and 3 from J, leaving 8 bases between them. The CDR3 runs to 14 residues. CDR1 and CDR2 (germline): SGHTA, FQGTGA. CDR3 sequence (DNA): TGTGCCAGCAGCTTAACTGGGGCGGACACTGAAGCTTTCTTT. Encoded protein: CASSLTGADTEAFF.

This clonotype appeared a few times. The chain employs TRBV15 and TRBJ2-5, with 11 positions matching TRBD2. Losses at the gene ends were 1 base for V and 4 bases for J; bases not matched to a gene: 11. The CDR3 is made up of 18 amino acids. Germline assignment: CDR1 LNHNV and CDR2 YYDKDF (reference sequence). The CDR3 reads CATSRGASGGSIGETQYF. CDR3 DNA: TGTGCCACCAGCAGAGGGGCTAGCGGGGGGTCCATTGGAGAGACCCAGTACTTC.

This clonotype has a count of ten or more. V usage is TRBV27 and J usage is TRBJ2-7; TRBD2 agrees at 7 bases. This CDR3 is built from 14 residues. V gave up 6 bases and J gave up 3 bases; unmatched junction bases: 8. The germline CDR1 and CDR2 sequences are MNHEY and SMNVEV (reference sequence). In DNA form, the CDR3 reads TGTGCCAGCAGCCTAATAAGCGGGAACTACGAGCAGTACTTC. Amino acids: CASSLISGNYEQYF.

In its sample, this clonotype was seen a few times. The chain uses TRBV18 and TRBJ2-7, with 13 bases matching TRBD2. Germline CDR1 is KGHSH and CDR2 is LQKENI. V lost 3 bases, J lost 4 bases, and 6 bases stayed unmatched. There are 16 residues in the CDR3. The CDR3 region has the DNA TGTGCCAGCTCACCCCCGGGACTAGCGGGAATTTACGAGCAGTACTTC. It encodes CASSPPGLAGIYEQYF.

This clonotype was observed at least ten times. This chain uses TRBV5-1 with TRBJ2-2; D ambiguous. Germline V gene data show CDR1 as SGHRS and CDR2 as YFSETQ. V lost 0 bases to trimming and J lost 3 bases, with 6 bases between them. This CDR3 is 14 amino acids long. The CDR3 DNA reads TGCGCCAGCAGCTTGGCCGAATACACCGGGGAGCTGTTTTTT. Its translation is CASSLAEYTGELFF.

This clonotype has at least ten counts. The gene calls are TRBV7-8 and TRBJ2-7; possible D gene TRBD2, 5 bases. V lost 5 bases, J lost 2 bases, and 13 bases lay in between. Germline lookup yields CDR1 SGHVS and CDR2 FQNEAQ. CDR3 length: 14 amino acids. The CDR3 spells CASSPNRDTYEQYF. CDR3 DNA sequence: TGTGCCAGCAGCCCTAACCGGGATACCTACGAGCAGTACTTC.

The chain has TRBV5-1 and TRBJ2-7, with 7 bases aligning to TRBD1. This CDR3 spans 12 amino acids. The V gene's germline CDR1 is SGHRS and CDR2 YFSETQ. V was clipped by 3 bases and J by 5 bases; unmatched bases: 2. The DNA of the CDR3 is TGCGCCAGCAGCTGGACAGGAGACGAGCAGTACTTC. Translating gives CASSWTGDEQYF.

This clonotype was observed at least ten times. The chain joins TRBV12-3 or TRBV12-4 to TRBJ2-1; 14 bases agree with TRBD2. Trimming cost V 7 bases and J 4 bases; bases outside gene matches: 6. The CDR3 spans 16 residues. This CDR3 is CASTVTSGRGYNEQFF. DNA of the CDR3: TGTGCCAGCACCGTGACTAGCGGGAGGGGGTACAATGAGCAGTTCTTC.